This T cell receptor beta chain was captured by sequencing in a study of blood T cells in healthy people across ages. General study points: From one million sequenced T cells, diversity estimates were lower bounds.

The authors ran a second PCR of about 6 to 12 cycles using a sample-barcoded 5' primer and a J-beta primer mix. The template-switch adaptor was a 5' adaptor with 12 random nucleotides. It tagged each cDNA molecule. MiXCR, run by TCRdb on the 5' RACE reads, gives a single entry per CDR3 protein. The sample yields about 1,400,000 distinct CDR3 sequences, around two fifths seen once. The table lists this clonotype with a few counts. What it recognizes is unknown. The germline gives CDR1 MNHNS, CDR2 SASEGT. This CDR3 region has 13 residues. Deletions cut 2 bases from V and 7 bases from J, with 8 bases between.

This receptor was obtained from a woman between 18 and 29 years old in good health. Sequencing used blood. The V gene is TRBV6-1, the J gene TRBJ1-4; unclear D gene. The CDR3 coding sequence is TGTGCCAGCAGTGAACGGGAGCGTGAAAAACTGTTTTTT. Translation: CASSEREREKLFF.